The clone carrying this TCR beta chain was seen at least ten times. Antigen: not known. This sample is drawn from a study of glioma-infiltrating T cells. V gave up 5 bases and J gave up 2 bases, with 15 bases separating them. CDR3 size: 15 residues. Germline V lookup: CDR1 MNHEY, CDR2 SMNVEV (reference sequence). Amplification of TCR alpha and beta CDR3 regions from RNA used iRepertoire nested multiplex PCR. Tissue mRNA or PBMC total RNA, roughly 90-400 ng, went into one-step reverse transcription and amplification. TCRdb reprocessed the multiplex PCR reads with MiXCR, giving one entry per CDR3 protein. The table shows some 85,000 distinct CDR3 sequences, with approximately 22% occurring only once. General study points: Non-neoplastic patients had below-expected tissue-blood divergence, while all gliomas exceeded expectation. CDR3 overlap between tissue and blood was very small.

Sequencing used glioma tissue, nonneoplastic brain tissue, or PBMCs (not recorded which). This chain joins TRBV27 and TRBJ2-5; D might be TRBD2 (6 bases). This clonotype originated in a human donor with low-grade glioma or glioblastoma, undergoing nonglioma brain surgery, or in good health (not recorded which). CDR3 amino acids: CASSKGIGGQETQYF. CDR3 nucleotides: TGTGCCAGCAGTAAAGGGATAGGAGGGCAAGAGACCCAGTACTTC.